This TCR beta chain appears in the sequencing data of a study of CD8+ T cells in alopecia areata. Study context: Twice a day, 5 to 10 mg of oral tofacitinib was administered to treated patients. Overall study results and limits: Tofacitinib yielded significantly lower scalp clonality and fewer expanded CD8+ clones among the top 100. Affected lesional scalp, above all in alopecia totalis/universalis, was more clonal than normal scalp.

As to treatment: oral pan-JAK inhibitor, 5-10 mg twice daily. Isolated RNA was reverse transcribed into cDNA used as the sequencing template. Using immunoSEQ multiplex PCR, the repertoire was profiled, and TCRdb retains in-frame clones only, with some absent. The sample lists about 92,000 clones, about 40% occurring once. This clone was seen only a few times. As yet, its antigen is unknown. V lost 4 bases and J 3 bases, leaving 11 bases between the germline ends. CDR3 length: 13 amino acids. Germline lookup yields CDR1 SQVTM and CDR2 ANQGSEA. The sequence came from a human donor with alopecia areata. The chain combines TRBV29-1 with TRBJ2-3; D unresolved. The source material was CD8+ T cells sorted from blood, sampled at week 24, from a patient treated with tofacitinib. DNA for the CDR3: TGCAGCGTTGTGGCTTCGGAGACAGATACGCAGTATTTT. Its translation: CSVVASETDTQYF.